This T cell receptor (beta chain) is from a study of CD8 T cells in Susac syndrome (dated by TCRdb to about 2019). About the investigation overall: The study used repertoire sequencing to test whether antigen drove CD8+ T cell activation and differentiation in Susac syndrome. Study-level results and caveats: The TCR sequencing and HLA analysis was acknowledged to have included a relatively small number of individuals.

RNA was extracted using the RNeasy kit, and roughly 0.45 to 1 microgram was reverse transcribed with random hexamers. The immunoSEQ multiplex PCR assay, covering 54 Vbeta and 13 Jbeta segments, was used to amplify TCR beta CDR3 regions. Bias from PCR amplification was corrected by using a synthetic template baseline for primer optimization and for computational correction. Turning to the authors' computational methods: Reads were annotated to V, D and J genes according to IMGT and were analyzed with immunoSEQ Analyzer, with only productive sequences retained. Clonality was calculated as one minus the Shannon entropy normalized by log2 of the number of productive unique sequences. Public and private clones were assessed among the 100 most prevalent clones of each patient and control. A clone was defined as Susac-specific if it was absent from the healthy and MS cohorts, from about 1,100 published viral clones and from other ImmuneACCESS disease sequences. Using fastp trimming at Q25 and MiXCR clonotype assembly, TCRdb reanalyzed the public sequencing data and kept in-frame beta chains. All rows with the same CDR3 protein become a single entry with the most common DNA and genes. TCRdb's processing, not the study's, gives the V and J calls here. Here the sample has 200,000 to 250,000 distinct CDR3 sequences; roughly 96% occur a single time. The ten largest clones capture 0.095% of the sample.

Of note for this clonotype: Its specific antigen is unknown. Per-base qualities were not stored, and no clone one base away is much larger.

Peripheral blood CD8+ and CD4+ T cells from healthy donors, Susac syndrome patients and multiple sclerosis patients were profiled using high-throughput TCR beta sequencing. The multiple sclerosis controls were treatment-naive patients whose relapsing-remitting disease, either stable or active, fulfilled the revised McDonald criteria. Bulk CD8+ and CD4+ T cells were purified by magnetic negative isolation, while CD8+ TEMRA cells were enriched using FACS. Blood was collected in EDTA tubes and processed within 24 hours, with PBMCs isolated through density gradient centrifugation. PBMCs intended for TCR sequencing were cryopreserved in liquid nitrogen and thawed later in a water bath at 37 degrees C. Purity of sorted or isolated CD4+, CD8+ and CD8+ TEMRA cells was at least 90%. Including cysteine and phenylalanine, the CDR3 has 15 amino acids. Only the CDR3 part of the read is kept: 45 bases, read in frame from the first base. V and J are trimmed by 3 bases and 7 bases, and the gene matches miss 7 bases of the junction. Reading the germline V gene gives CDR1 MNHEY and CDR2 SVGAGI.

The rearranged segments are TRBV6-5 and TRBJ2-1, with 9 bases in between that match TRBD1. The origin of this receptor is a human donor with multiple sclerosis. The sequencing input was CD4+ T cells from PBMCs. The CDR3 region reads CASSYGGQGQNEQFF. The DNA sequence is as follows: TGTGCCAGCAGTTATGGGGGACAGGGTCAGAATGAGCAGTTCTTC.